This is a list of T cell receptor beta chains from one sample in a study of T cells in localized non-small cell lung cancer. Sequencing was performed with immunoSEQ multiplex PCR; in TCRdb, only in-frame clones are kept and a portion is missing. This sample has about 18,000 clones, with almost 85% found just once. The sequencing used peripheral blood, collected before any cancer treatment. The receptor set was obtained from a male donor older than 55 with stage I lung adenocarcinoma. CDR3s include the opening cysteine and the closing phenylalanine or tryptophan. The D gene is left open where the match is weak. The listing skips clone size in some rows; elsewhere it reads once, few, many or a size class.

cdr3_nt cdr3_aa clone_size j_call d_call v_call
TGCGCCAGCAGCCAAGTCTGGGGGCCTAACTATGGCTACACCTTC CASSQVWGPNYGYTF NA TRBJ1-2 NA TRBV4-1
TGTGCCATCAGTGAGTTCGGGACAGGCGACGAGCAGTACTTC CAISEFGTGDEQYF NA TRBJ2-7 TRBD1 TRBV10-3
TGCGCCTGCAGCCGGGGGCAGCCGGCTGGAAACACCATATATTTT CACSRGQPAGNTIYF NA TRBJ1-3 NA TRBV5-1
TGCGCCAGCAGCTTCCGTGGTGGTGCTGAGCAGTTCTTC CASSFRGGAEQFF NA TRBJ2-1 NA TRBV5-1
TGTGCCAGCTCACCAATGGGGGATACTGAAGCTTTCTTT CASSPMGDTEAFF NA TRBJ1-1 NA TRBV18
TGTGCCAGCAGCTTAACTCCGGGCACTAGCACAGATACGCAGTATTTT CASSLTPGTSTDTQYF NA TRBJ2-3 NA TRBV7-3
TGTGCCAGCAGTTCCCCGGGACTAGCGGCTAGCACAGATACGCAGTATTTT CASSSPGLAASTDTQYF NA TRBJ2-3 TRBD2 TRBV27
TGTGCCAGCAGCCCAGGGGGAGACGAAAAACTGTTTTTT CASSPGGDEKLFF NA TRBJ1-4 TRBD1 TRBV6-6
TGTGCCAGCAGCCGGGACGGTGGGACTCAAGAGACCCAGTACTTC CASSRDGGTQETQYF few TRBJ2-5 NA TRBV7-3
TGTGCCAGCAGCTTGTTTATGACAGATACGCAGTATTTT CASSLFMTDTQYF NA TRBJ2-3 NA TRBV5-5
TGTGCCAGCTCACCACGAGGAGCACAGATAGAAACAGATACGCAGTATTTT CASSPRGAQIETDTQYF NA TRBJ2-3 NA TRBV18
TGTGCCAGCAGCCTTTACGCGGGAAGTTTGTGGAATGAGCAGTTCTTC CASSLYAGSLWNEQFF NA TRBJ2-1 NA TRBV7-9
TGTGCCAGCAGCACCTTTGGACGGTCCTACGAGCAGTACTTC CASSTFGRSYEQYF NA TRBJ2-7 NA TRBV7-2
TGCGCCAGCAGCTTCGGGGTTGAAGCTTTCTTT CASSFGVEAFF NA TRBJ1-1 NA TRBV5-1
TGTGCCAGCAGCCCCCTGGGTAGCGGGAGTGTAGATACGCAGTATTTT CASSPLGSGSVDTQYF NA TRBJ2-3 TRBD2 TRBV5-6
TGCGCCAGCAGCTTAGGACCTAGCAATCAGCCCCAGCATTTT CASSLGPSNQPQHF NA TRBJ1-5 NA TRBV5-1
TGCGCCAGCAGCTCAGCGGGACAGGGATTGAACACTGAAGCTTTCTTT CASSSAGQGLNTEAFF NA TRBJ1-1 TRBD1 TRBV5-1
TGTGCCAGCAGTTACTCGGACAGGTTGAACTATGGCTACACCTTC CASSYSDRLNYGYTF NA TRBJ1-2 TRBD1 TRBV6-5
TGTGCCAGCAGAGGGCTAGCGGGGGGGCCTGGGTCAGATACGCAGTATTTT CASRGLAGGPGSDTQYF NA TRBJ2-3 TRBD2 TRBV6-4
TGTGCCAGTAGTATACAGAACTATGGCTACACCTTC CASSIQNYGYTF NA TRBJ1-2 NA TRBV19
TGTGCCAGCTCACCACGGTCAGGTCAAGAGACCCAGTACTTC CASSPRSGQETQYF NA TRBJ2-5 NA TRBV18
TGTGCCATCAGTGCCCCCTACAATGAGCAGTTCTTC CAISAPYNEQFF few TRBJ2-1 NA TRBV10-3
TGCGCCAGCAGCTCCACGGAGTTTGGTACGCAGTATTTT CASSSTEFGTQYF NA TRBJ2-3 NA TRBV5-1
TGTGCCAGCTCACTCGGGACAGGGGGCACCGGCACAGATACGCAGTATTTT CASSLGTGGTGTDTQYF NA TRBJ2-3 TRBD1 TRBV18
TGTGCCAGCAGCTTGTCCCCACCAACAGGGGGGAACTATGGCTACACCTTC CASSLSPPTGGNYGYTF NA TRBJ1-2 TRBD1 TRBV5-4
TGTGCCAGCAGCGTAGAAGGGGGGACCGGGGAGCTGTTTTTT CASSVEGGTGELFF NA TRBJ2-2 NA TRBV9
TGCGCCAGCAGCCTCAGGACTACGTTCATCACAGATACGCAGTATTTT CASSLRTTFITDTQYF NA TRBJ2-3 NA TRBV4-1
TGTGCCAGCAGCTTGGGACAGGGAAACGAAAAACTGTTTTTT CASSLGQGNEKLFF NA TRBJ1-4 TRBD1 TRBV7-9
TGTGCCAGCAGCCAGTCTCCCGGGGCCAACAATGAGCAGTTCTTC CASSQSPGANNEQFF NA TRBJ2-1 NA TRBV6-4
TGTGCCAGCAGTTTCGGACAGGTCTACGAGCAGTACTTC CASSFGQVYEQYF NA TRBJ2-7 TRBD1 TRBV6-5
TGCGCCAGCAGCTTCCTACCAGGCCGGGGGACCGGGGAGCTGTTTTTT CASSFLPGRGTGELFF few TRBJ2-2 NA TRBV5-1
TGCGCCAGCAGTGAGTCGCCCGGGGGCAGGTGGCGGGAGGGGGCTGAGCAGTTCTTC CASSESPGGRWREGAEQFF NA TRBJ2-1 TRBD2 TRBV10-1
TGTGCCAGCAGCTCGGACCACACAGATACGCAGTATTTT CASSSDHTDTQYF NA TRBJ2-3 NA TRBV5-8
TGTGCCAGCAGCTTAAACCCCTCCAAGCAGACTGGGGCCAACGTCCTGACTTTC CASSLNPSKQTGANVLTF NA TRBJ2-6 NA TRBV7-3
TGTGCCAGCAGCGTAGGGGTAGCGGGAACTTACGAGCAGTACTTC CASSVGVAGTYEQYF NA TRBJ2-7 TRBD2 TRBV9
TGTGCCATCAGTGAGTCCCCAGTAGCGGGAGATGCAGATACGCAGTATTTT CAISESPVAGDADTQYF NA TRBJ2-3 TRBD2 TRBV6-1
TGTGCCAGCAGTGAAGCACCGGGACTAGCGGGGGAGCAGTACTTC CASSEAPGLAGEQYF NA TRBJ2-7 TRBD2 TRBV2
TGTGCCAGTAGTAGACAGGGGGCGGCAGATACGCAGTATTTT CASSRQGAADTQYF NA TRBJ2-3 TRBD1 TRBV19
TGTGCCAGCAGCCCACGGACAGGGAGCTCCTACGAGCAGTACTTC CASSPRTGSSYEQYF NA TRBJ2-7 TRBD1 TRBV7-9
TGCAGCGTTGGAGGGACAGAGCTAAACTATGGCTACACCTTC CSVGGTELNYGYTF NA TRBJ1-2 TRBD1 TRBV29-1
TGTGCCAGCAGCCAAGACTGGCAGTCTCGGGAGCAGTACTTC CASSQDWQSREQYF once TRBJ2-7 NA TRBV14
TGTGCCATCGAAAGTAGGCGGGGGGTCCCGGACGAGCAGTACTTC CAIESRRGVPDEQYF NA TRBJ2-7 TRBD2 TRBV2
TGTGCCAGCTCAGCCGGGACAATCACAGATACGCAGTATTTT CASSAGTITDTQYF NA TRBJ2-3 NA TRBV18
TGTGCCAGCAGCTTATCTAGCGGGGCCCCCTACGAGCAGTACTTC CASSLSSGAPYEQYF once TRBJ2-7 TRBD2 TRBV5-4
TGTGCCAGCAGCATCCTGTGGGCCTCTGGGAAGAACGAGCAGTACTTC CASSILWASGKNEQYF few TRBJ2-7 NA TRBV28
TGTGCCAGCAGCGCCCGGGATCCGGCGGCCCAGTACTTC CASSARDPAAQYF NA TRBJ2-5 NA TRBV11-3
TGTGCCAGCAGCAACGACCCTAATGAGCAGTTCTTC CASSNDPNEQFF few TRBJ2-1 NA TRBV7-9
TGTGCCAGTAGTATAGGGCCCTTTCGCCTCGGGGGGCCTAATGAGCAGTTCTTC CASSIGPFRLGGPNEQFF few TRBJ2-1 NA TRBV19
TGTGCCAGCGGAAAGGACCAAGAGACCCAGTACTTC CASGKDQETQYF few TRBJ2-5 NA TRBV2
TGTGCCAGCAGCGTAGAGGGGGCGCAGAAGACCCAGTACTTC CASSVEGAQKTQYF NA TRBJ2-5 TRBD1 TRBV9
TGTGCCAGCAGCTTACATCGAGATACGCAGTATTTT CASSLHRDTQYF NA TRBJ2-3 NA TRBV5-4